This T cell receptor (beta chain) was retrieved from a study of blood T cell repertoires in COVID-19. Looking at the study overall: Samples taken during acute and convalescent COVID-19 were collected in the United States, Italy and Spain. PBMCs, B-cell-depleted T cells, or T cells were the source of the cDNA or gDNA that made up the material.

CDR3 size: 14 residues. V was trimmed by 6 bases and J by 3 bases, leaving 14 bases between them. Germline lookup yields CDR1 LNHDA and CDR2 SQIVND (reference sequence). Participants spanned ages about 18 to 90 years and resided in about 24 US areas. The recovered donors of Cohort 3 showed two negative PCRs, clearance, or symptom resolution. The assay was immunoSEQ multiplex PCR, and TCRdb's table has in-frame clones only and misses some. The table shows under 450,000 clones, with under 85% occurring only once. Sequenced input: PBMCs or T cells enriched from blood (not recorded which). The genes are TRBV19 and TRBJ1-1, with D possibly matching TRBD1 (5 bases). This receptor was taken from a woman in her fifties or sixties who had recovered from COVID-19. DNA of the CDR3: TGTGCCAGTAGACCCGCAGGGTGGGACACTGAAGCTTTCTTT. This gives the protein CASRPAGWDTEAFF.